One sample yielded the 31 T cell receptor beta chains listed below, sequenced in a study of blood T cells in healthy people across ages. A second PCR, run for roughly 6 to 11 cycles, used a sample-barcoded 5' primer plus a J-beta primer mix. TCRdb redid the calling of the 5' RACE reads with MiXCR, one entry per CDR3 protein. The table lists around 780,000 distinct CDR3 sequences, roughly 25% of them singletons. The data were also submitted as part of a second study, on T cells of mothers and their children.

Source material: blood. The receptors here all came from a boy younger than 18 in good health.

This clonotype was counted at least ten times. The chain combines TRBV5-6 with TRBJ2-3; D not certain. The germline V gene has CDR1 SGHDT and CDR2 YYEEEE. V lost 2 bases to trimming and J lost 5 bases, with 6 bases between them. The CDR3 is made up of 12 amino acids. The DNA for the CDR3 is TGTGCCAGCAGCTTATTCCTAGATACGCAGTATTTT. Amino acid sequence: CASSLFLDTQYF. Looking up the rest from reference TRBV5-6 and TRBJ2-3 gives the full variable domain: DAGVTQSPTHLIKTRGQQVTLRCSPKSGHDTVSWYQQALGQGPQFIFQYYEEEERQRGNFPDRFSGHQFPNYSSELNVNALLLGDSALYLCASSLFLDTQYFGPGTRLTVL.

This chain connects TRBV5-1 to TRBJ2-5; maybe TRBD2 (6 bases). The CDR3 covers 13 residues. V was shortened by 3 bases and J by 9 bases, with 15 bases between the two germline ends. CDR1 is SGHRS, CDR2 YFSETQ, per germline. The CDR3 here is CASSSGSRPSQYF. The CDR3 nucleotides read TGCGCCAGCAGCTCCGGGAGCCGCCCCTCCCAGTACTTC.

The chain uses TRBV4-2 and TRBJ1-2; D perhaps matches TRBD1 (5 bases). Germline V gives CDR1 LGHNA, CDR2 YNFKEQ. The germline V and J ends were trimmed by 3 bases and 7 bases, with 21 bases remaining between them. The CDR3 has 16 residues. The CDR3 DNA follows: TGTGCCAGCAGCCATCCCTCGGAGGGACCCGATTTTGGCTACACCTTC. Translating it yields CASSHPSEGPDFGYTF.

This chain links TRBV7-9 with TRBJ2-5, with TRBD1 matching over 8 bases. The CDR3 is 16 residues long. The V segment lost 3 bases and the J segment 2 bases; nucleotides outside the gene matches: 8. Germline V lookup: CDR1 SEHNR, CDR2 FQNEAQ (reference sequence). CDR3 DNA sequence: TGTGCCAGCAGCTTCGAAACAGGGGGGCCACAAGAGACCCAGTACTTC. Protein product: CASSFETGGPQETQYF.

This clonotype was picked up one time. DNA of the CDR3: TGTGCCAGCAGTTACGGAGGGGGCCCCTCCTACAATGAGCAGTTCTTC. Its protein is CASSYGGGPSYNEQFF. The chain employs TRBV6-5 and TRBJ2-1; tentative D call: TRBD1 (7 bases). V gave up 2 bases and J gave up 0 bases, with 11 bases separating them. The CDR3 has 16 amino acids. Germline V lookup: CDR1 MNHEY, CDR2 SVGAGI.

CDR3 in DNA: TGTGCCAGCAGGGGGACGGTGAACACTGAAGCTTTCTTT. Its translation is CASRGTVNTEAFF. V is TRBV12-3 or TRBV12-4 and J is TRBJ1-1, with D maybe TRBD1 (5 bases). Trimming took 6 bases from V and 0 from J, leaving 8 bases between them. The CDR3 has 13 amino acids.

This clonotype was picked up a small number of times. The rearrangement links TRBV5-1 to TRBJ1-1; D remains unclear. Germline loops: CDR1 SGHRS, CDR2 YFSETQ. Between the trimmed V and J ends, which lost 2 bases and 5 bases, there was a span of 10 bases. This CDR3 is built from 13 residues. The CDR3 loop reads CASSFRVETEAFF. CDR3 coding DNA: TGCGCCAGCAGCTTTAGGGTTGAAACTGAAGCTTTCTTT.

This sequence joins TRBV7-8 and TRBJ1-4, with 7 bases fitting TRBD1. After removal of 3 bases from V and 0 bases from J, the junction contained 7 bases not matched to a gene. Germline CDR1 reads SGHVS; CDR2 reads FQNEAQ. The length of the CDR3 is 17 residues. The CDR3 region is CASSFTGDPATNEKLFF. DNA for the CDR3: TGTGCCAGCAGCTTTACAGGGGACCCTGCAACTAATGAAAAACTGTTTTTT.

The CDR3 coding sequence is TGCAGTGCTAGAGACCCAATGCTGGGGCAGTACTTC. Its protein is CSARDPMLGQYF. This sequence joins TRBV20-1 and TRBJ2-5, with unresolved D. The CDR3 totals 12 residues. Trimming left V 0 bases short and J 11 bases short, with 13 bases between. CDR1 DFQATT and CDR2 SNEGSKA come from the germline V gene (reference sequence).

This clonotype was observed a handful of times. The chain links TRBV25-1 to TRBJ2-7; possibly TRBD2 for D (6 bases). V gave up 4 bases and J gave up 2 bases, with 15 bases separating them. The germline CDR1 and CDR2 sequences are MGHDK and SYGVNS. CDR3 length: 15 amino acids. The CDR3 region is CASSVKGLPPYEQYF. CDR3 coding DNA: TGTGCCAGCAGTGTGAAGGGACTTCCGCCCTACGAGCAGTACTTC.

The rearrangement uses TRBV7-9 and TRBJ2-1; D is uncertain. The CDR3 is 15 residues long. Germline V gives CDR1 SEHNR, CDR2 FQNEAQ (reference sequence). Trimming left V 5 bases short and J 1 base short, with 12 bases between. CDR3 DNA: TGTGCCAGCAGCGCCGACGCGGCGTCCTACAATGAGCAGTTCTTC. Translated, it gives CASSADAASYNEQFF. Filled out from reference TRBV7-9 and TRBJ2-1, the complete variable domain reads DTGVSQNPRHKITKRGQNVTFRCDPISEHNRLYWYRQTLGQGPEFLTYFQNEAQLEKSRLLSDRFSAERPKGSFSTLEIQRTEQGDSAMYLCASSADAASYNEQFFGPGTRLTVL.

This chain connects TRBV6-6 to TRBJ1-1; D remains unclear. Germline loops: CDR1 MNHNY, CDR2 SVGAGI (reference sequence). The CDR3 covers 10 residues. V was shortened by 3 bases and J by 6 bases, with 2 bases between the two germline ends. The CDR3 DNA reads TGTGCCAGCAGTTATGCTGAAGCTTTCTTT. It yields the protein CASSYAEAFF.

The CDR3 DNA follows: TGTGCCAGCAGCCGCGAGCAGGGGGTAGGCAATGAGCAGTTCTTC. Protein sequence: CASSREQGVGNEQFF. This chain uses TRBV4-2 with TRBJ2-1; 7 nucleotides line up with TRBD1. Germline trimming cut 4 bases from V and 6 bases from J; bases unmatched to any gene: 9. CDR1 is LGHNA and CDR2 is YNFKEQ in the germline V gene. This CDR3 comprises 15 residues.

The chain recombines TRBV12-3 or TRBV12-4 with TRBJ2-3; 12 bases line up with TRBD2. This CDR3 region has 17 residues. J was trimmed by 0 bases and V by 5 bases; bases with no gene match: 6. CDR3 DNA sequence: TGTGCCAGCAGTACGACTAGCGGGGGCACTAGCACAGATACGCAGTATTTT. Translation gives CASSTTSGGTSTDTQYF.

This clonotype was detected once. As DNA, the CDR3 is TGTGCCAGCACCGCGTACCAAGAGACCCAGTACTTC. Its translation: CASTAYQETQYF. V and J are TRBV28 and TRBJ2-5; no clear D gene. The germline gives CDR1 MDHEN, CDR2 SYDVKM. The CDR3 is made up of 12 amino acids. Trimming pared 7 bases from V and 0 bases from J, leaving 6 bases between.

The rearrangement uses TRBV9 and TRBJ2-7; TRBD1 or TRBD2 may be the D gene (5 bases each). Germline lookup yields CDR1 SGDLS and CDR2 YYNGEE. The CDR3 is 20 residues long. Between the trimmed V and J ends, which lost 3 bases and 1 base, there was a span of 29 bases. CDR3 coding DNA: TGTGCCAGCAGCGCTCGGGCCCCCTGGGACGTACTCGTTGGATCCTACGAGCAGTACTTC. It is translated as CASSARAPWDVLVGSYEQYF.

The J gene is TRBJ2-3, the V gene TRBV6-1; D gene unclear. Between the trimmed V and J ends, which lost 2 bases and 0 bases, there was a span of 15 bases. Germline lookup yields CDR1 MNHNS and CDR2 SASEGT. The CDR3 is made up of 17 amino acids. CDR3 amino acids: CASSERGDAASTDTQYF. The DNA for the CDR3 is TGTGCCAGCAGTGAAAGAGGCGACGCGGCTAGCACAGATACGCAGTATTTT.

The CDR3 nucleotides are TGCGCCAGCAGCCAAGACGCCGGTGACCAAGAGACCCAGTACTTC. Protein sequence: CASSQDAGDQETQYF. The rearrangement links TRBV4-1 to TRBJ2-5; D uncertain. The length of the CDR3 is 15 residues. The germline V gene encodes CDR1 MGHRA and CDR2 YSYEKL. Trimming took off 0 bases at V and 0 bases at J, with 8 bases between the two ends.

This clonotype was seen a handful of times. The chain uses TRBV29-1 and TRBJ1-2; D is unclear. Trimming removed 2 bases at V and 1 base at J, with 11 bases between. The CDR3 sequence is 14 residues long. CDR1 SQVTM and CDR2 ANQGSEA come from the germline V gene. The CDR3 loop reads CSVESDGLNYGYTF. DNA for the CDR3: TGCAGCGTTGAATCTGACGGCCTTAACTATGGCTACACCTTC. The variable domain in full, with the rest retrieved from reference TRBV29-1 and TRBJ1-2, is SAVISQKPSRDICQRGTSLTIQCQVDSQVTMMFWYRQQPGQSLTLIATANQGSEATYESGFVIDKFPISRPNLTFSTLTVSNMSPEDSSIYLCSVESDGLNYGYTFGSGTRLTVV.

The V call is TRBV5-1, the J call TRBJ2-1; 8 bases line up with TRBD2. V shed 4 bases, J shed 5 bases, and the junction held 8 bases outside the gene matches. The CDR3 runs 15 residues. CDR1 is SGHRS and CDR2 is YFSETQ in the germline V gene. The CDR3 spells CASSPTGTRDNEQFF. DNA for the CDR3: TGCGCCAGCAGCCCGACCGGGACTAGGGACAATGAGCAGTTCTTC.

This clonotype appeared a few times. This rearrangement joins TRBV2 to TRBJ2-1; tentatively, D is TRBD2 (6 bases). Germline V gene sequence: CDR1 SNHLY, CDR2 FYNNEI. The CDR3 has 14 amino acids. The germline V and J ends were trimmed by 5 bases and 8 bases, with 16 bases remaining between them. CDR3 region: CASSIRDSLYEQFF. The DNA of the CDR3 is TGTGCCAGCAGTATCCGGGACTCCCTCTATGAGCAGTTCTTC.

The table lists this clonotype with a few counts. The CDR3 DNA is TGCAGTGCTGGTCATACGGACAGGGGTGGGGCCAACGTCCTGACTTTC. It is translated as CSAGHTDRGGANVLTF. The chain carries TRBV20-1 and TRBJ2-6; TRBD1 agrees at 9 bases. The germline gives CDR1 DFQATT, CDR2 SNEGSKA (reference sequence). J lost 3 bases, V lost 5 bases, and 8 bases had no gene match. The CDR3 length is 16 residues.

This chain uses TRBV4-1 with TRBJ1-4; D not certain. Trimming stripped 0 bases from V and 11 bases from J, with 22 bases between. CDR3 length: 17 residues. The germline gives CDR1 MGHRA, CDR2 YSYEKL. CDR3 residues: CASSQDRVAPRSGKLFF. The DNA of the CDR3 is TGCGCCAGCAGCCAAGATCGAGTAGCACCGCGATCGGGGAAACTGTTTTTT.

The V and J genes are TRBV6-4 and TRBJ2-4; 11 bases line up with TRBD1. There are 17 residues in the CDR3. V lost 1 base, J lost 3 bases, and 5 bases stayed unmatched. Germline V gene lookup returns CDR1 MRHNA and CDR2 SNTAGT. The CDR3 region is CASSDFRTGGGKNIQYF. CDR3 DNA sequence: TGTGCCAGCAGTGACTTCCGGACAGGGGGCGGCAAAAACATTCAGTACTTC.

The table lists this clonotype with a few counts. J is TRBJ2-3 and V is TRBV27; 8 bases line up with TRBD1. After removal of 3 bases from V and 6 bases from J, the junction contained 11 bases not matched to a gene. This CDR3 region has 16 residues. The germline V gene encodes CDR1 MNHEY and CDR2 SMNVEV (reference sequence). The CDR3 sequence: CASSFIGTGRRDTQYF. Here the CDR3 DNA reads TGTGCCAGCAGTTTTATTGGGACAGGAAGACGCGATACGCAGTATTTT.

This sequence joins TRBV20-1 and TRBJ2-5; the match to TRBD2 covers 8 bases. With the DNA end fitting TRBJ2-7 better, the J assignment may be wrong. The CDR3 spans 13 residues. From germline, CDR1 is DFQATT and CDR2 SNEGSKA (reference sequence). As DNA, the CDR3 is TGCAGTGCTAGGGCTAGCGGGTACTACGAGCAGTACTTC. It yields the protein CSARASGYYEQYF.

This clonotype turned up a few times. The gene calls are TRBV25-1 and TRBJ2-5, with 7 bases matching TRBD1. Germline loops: CDR1 MGHDK, CDR2 SYGVNS. The CDR3 totals 13 residues. J lost 5 bases, V lost 7 bases, and 7 bases had no gene match. The chain's CDR3 is CASTRQGSETQYF. The CDR3, as DNA: TGTGCCAGCACCCGACAGGGTTCCGAGACCCAGTACTTC.

V usage is TRBV5-1 and J usage is TRBJ2-5, with unresolved D. The J call is uncertain, as TRBJ2-7 better fits the DNA end. This CDR3 contains 15 residues. Per germline, CDR1 SGHRS and CDR2 YFSETQ. In DNA, the CDR3 is TGCGCCAGCAGCTTGTTCGGGTTCAGCTCCTACGAGCAGTACTTC. This codes for CASSLFGFSSYEQYF.

The chain employs TRBV7-2 and TRBJ2-3; weak D call: TRBD1 (5 bases). Trimming stripped 9 bases from V and 5 bases from J, with 18 bases between. The CDR3 is 14 residues long. Germline assignment: CDR1 SGHTA and CDR2 FQGNSA. The CDR3 here is CARASDNAIDTQYF. The CDR3 region has the DNA TGTGCCAGGGCGTCGGACAACGCGATAGATACGCAGTATTTT.

The chain links TRBV10-3 to TRBJ2-5, with 9 bases fitting TRBD1. With the DNA end fitting TRBJ2-7 better, the J assignment may be wrong. Per germline, CDR1 ENHRY and CDR2 SYGVKD. The CDR3 length is 15 residues. This CDR3 is CAISDQGQGIYEQYF. The CDR3 DNA sequence: TGTGCCATCAGTGACCAAGGACAGGGGATTTACGAGCAGTACTTC.

A few counts support this clonotype. The rearrangement uses TRBV3-1 and TRBJ2-5; no reliable D call. V lost 4 bases and J lost 7, with 13 bases in between. The CDR3 length is 13 residues. The germline V gene encodes CDR1 LGHDT and CDR2 YNNKEL (reference sequence). CDR3 sequence (DNA): TGTGCCAGCAGCCCCCGGGCCCCGGGGACCCAGTACTTC. Protein: CASSPRAPGTQYF.